One and the same sample provided the 26 T cell receptor beta chains below, sequenced in a study of vaccination effects on CD4 cells after COVID-19. Before sequencing took place, the ViraFEST assay used viral peptide pools to expand antigen-specific CD4+ T cells. A 10-day culture period preceded the isolation of CD4+ T cells. Of the BNT162b2 and mRNA-1273 vaccines, participants received two doses of one or the other. TCRdb's table, derived via immunoSEQ multiplex PCR, lists solely in-frame clones and lacks some. The table has more than 25,000 clones, around 85% seen once. Antigens of these TCRs are unknown. The sample was CD4+ T cells from PBMCs cultured with SARS-CoV-2 spike peptides, taken after COVID-19 vaccination. Every receptor here comes from a human donor who received a COVID-19 vaccine. Some clones in this sample may be carry-over from other donors' samples.

The chain employs TRBV6-6 and TRBJ1-2; D is unclear. Germline CDR1 and CDR2: MNHNY and SVGAGI (reference sequence). Trimming shortened V by 4 bases and J by 8 bases, and 11 bases separated the two germline ends. CDR3 length: 12 residues. The CDR3 loop reads CASSSGDRGYTF. In nucleotides, the CDR3 is TGTGCCAGCAGTTCTGGGGATAGGGGCTACACCTTC.

The chain uses TRBV11-2 and TRBJ2-2; tentatively, D is TRBD2 (6 bases). The germline CDR1 and CDR2 sequences are SGHAT and FQNNGV. V lost 5 bases and J lost 2, with 15 bases in between. This CDR3 is 16 amino acids long. As DNA, the CDR3 is TGTGCCAGCAGCCGGGGGACCCGTTCAAACACCGGGGAGCTGTTTTTT. Its translation is CASSRGTRSNTGELFF.

The chain uses TRBV7-2 and TRBJ1-4, with a weak D call TRBD1 (6 bases). The CDR3 is made up of 14 amino acids. Deletions cut 5 bases from V and 1 base from J, with 8 bases between. From germline, CDR1 is SGHTA and CDR2 FQGNSA. The CDR3 DNA sequence: TGTGCCAGCAGCCAGGACAGAACTAATGAAAAACTGTTTTTT. As protein: CASSQDRTNEKLFF.

The genes are TRBV5-1 and TRBJ1-3; TRBD1 aligns across 8 bases. Germline CDR1 is SGHRS and CDR2 is YFSETQ. The CDR3 length is 16 residues. The V gene end was trimmed by 4 bases and the J gene end by 1 base; junction bases not matched to a gene: 7. This CDR3 is CASSPPQGVSGNTIYF. CDR3 DNA: TGCGCCAGCAGCCCCCCACAGGGGGTTTCTGGAAACACCATATATTTT.

This clone was detected only once. The chain has TRBV6-1 and TRBJ1-5; D gene uncertain. V was clipped by 2 bases and J by 6 bases, with 5 bases between them. Germline-derived CDR1 and CDR2 are MNHNS and SASEGT. CDR3 length: 12 residues. CDR3 amino acids: CASSELSQPQHF. For the CDR3, the DNA is TGTGCCAGCAGTGAATTGAGTCAGCCCCAGCATTTT.

This chain joins TRBV6-5 and TRBJ2-6; D possibly corresponds to TRBD1 (6 bases). V dropped 6 bases and J dropped 4 bases, with 13 bases sitting between them. The CDR3 runs 15 residues. Germline assignment: CDR1 MNHEY and CDR2 SVGAGI. CDR3 protein: CASSIGGTGANVLTF. The CDR3 DNA sequence: TGTGCCAGCAGCATAGGGGGAACAGGGGCCAACGTCCTGACTTTC.

The chain employs TRBV19 and TRBJ1-5; D gene ambiguous. V was shortened by 5 bases and J by 2 bases, with 13 bases between the two germline ends. The CDR3 has 15 amino acids. Germline-derived CDR1 and CDR2 are LNHDA and SQIVND (reference sequence). CDR3 residues: CASSFNPYGNQPQHF. The CDR3, as DNA: TGTGCCAGTAGTTTCAACCCCTACGGCAATCAGCCCCAGCATTTT.

V and J are TRBV19 and TRBJ1-1; D gene unclear. The CDR3 contains 15 residues. Germline V gives CDR1 LNHDA, CDR2 SQIVND (reference sequence). V was shortened by 7 bases and J by 1 base, with 16 bases between the two germline ends. CDR3 sequence (DNA): TGTGCCAGTAAGTCCCCCAATGGAAGGAACACTGAAGCTTTCTTT. Amino acid sequence: CASKSPNGRNTEAFF.

The rearrangement joins TRBV2 to TRBJ2-7; D not certain. V lost 4 bases, J lost 5 bases, and 9 bases lay in between. CDR3 length: 12 amino acids. Germline CDR1 and CDR2: SNHLY and FYNNEI. This CDR3 reads CASSGTVNEQYV. The DNA of the CDR3 is TGTGCCAGCAGTGGCACAGTCAACGAGCAGTACGTC.

The V gene is TRBV5-1, the J gene TRBJ1-5, with TRBD1 identical over 10 bases. The length of the CDR3 is 16 residues. Germline CDR1 SGHRS, CDR2 YFSETQ. V shed 0 bases, J shed 3 bases, and the junction held 3 bases outside the gene matches. For the CDR3, the DNA is TGCGCCAGCAGCTTGGGGGGGACAGGGGCCAATCAGCCCCAGCATTTT. Translation gives CASSLGGTGANQPQHF.

V usage is TRBV21-1 and J usage is TRBJ1-2; the table assigns TRBD1, which was not confirmed against the DNA. TRBV21-1 is designated a pseudogene. CDR3 length: 15 amino acids. CDR3 sequence (DNA): TGTGCCAGAACGCCCGGGACAGGGGAGGTAGGTGGCTACACCTTC. It is translated as CARTPGTGEVGGYTF.

V usage is TRBV5-1 and J usage is TRBJ1-5, with 11 bases identical to TRBD1. In germline, CDR1 is SGHRS, CDR2 YFSETQ. Trimming took 2 bases from V and 1 from J; bases not matched to a gene: 2. There are 16 residues in the CDR3. CDR3 sequence (DNA): TGCGCCAGCAGCTTCGGGACAGGGGGGAGCAATCAGCCCCAGCATTTT. Encoded protein: CASSFGTGGSNQPQHF.

This clone was observed a single time. The rearrangement joins TRBV5-8 to TRBJ1-4; maybe TRBD1 (6 bases). Per the germline V gene, CDR1 is SGHTS and CDR2 is YDEGEE. V dropped 3 bases and J dropped 4 bases, with 10 bases sitting between them. This CDR3 region has 14 residues. In DNA form, the CDR3 reads TGTGCCAGCAGCTCGGGGGGCTATAATGAAAAACTGTTTTTT. Residues: CASSSGGYNEKLFF.

V gene TRBV19 combines with J gene TRBJ2-4; 9 bases align to TRBD1. The CDR3 spans 20 residues. Germline CDR1 reads LNHDA; CDR2 reads SQIVND (reference sequence). V lost 3 bases to trimming and J lost 1 base; unmatched junction nucleotides: 16. The CDR3 is CASSIGAWTGDGKAKNIQYF. CDR3 bases: TGTGCCAGTAGTATTGGTGCGTGGACAGGGGATGGAAAGGCCAAAAACATTCAGTACTTC.

The V and J genes are TRBV2 and TRBJ1-1, with D uncertain. CDR3 length equals 14 residues. The ends were cut back, 4 bases at V and 5 bases at J, with 14 bases in the middle. In germline, CDR1 is SNHLY, CDR2 FYNNEI. This CDR3 is CASSVEGRETEAFF. The CDR3 nucleotides are TGTGCCAGCAGTGTGGAAGGGCGAGAAACTGAAGCTTTCTTT.

The chain joins TRBV6-2 or TRBV6-3 to TRBJ2-3; tentatively, D is TRBD1 (6 bases). Trimming pared 4 bases from V and 2 bases from J, leaving 13 bases between. The CDR3 has 15 residues. Per germline, CDR1 MNHEY and CDR2 SVGEGT. CDR3 region: CASSSRQDLTDTQYF. In DNA form, the CDR3 reads TGTGCCAGCAGTTCACGACAGGACCTCACAGATACGCAGTATTTT.

This clone was observed a single time. The rearrangement uses TRBV4-1 and TRBJ1-3; D gene uncertain. Trimming cost V 3 bases and J 4 bases, with 10 bases left between them. The CDR3 totals 14 residues. Germline assignment: CDR1 MGHRA and CDR2 YSYEKL. Here the CDR3 reads CASSQADQGNTIYF. CDR3 sequence (DNA): TGCGCCAGCAGCCAGGCAGATCAGGGAAACACCATATATTTT.

The J gene is TRBJ2-1, the V gene TRBV27, with 8 bases fitting TRBD2. Germline loops: CDR1 MNHEY, CDR2 SMNVEV (reference sequence). V lost 5 bases and J lost 8; bases outside the gene matches: 20. This CDR3 comprises 18 residues. The CDR3 is CASSPSVRWAGGSYEQFF. CDR3 in DNA: TGTGCCAGCAGTCCTTCTGTCCGCTGGGCGGGGGGTAGCTATGAGCAGTTCTTC.

The V call is TRBV7-2, the J call TRBJ1-6; TRBD1 aligns across 11 bases. The V gene end was trimmed by 5 bases and the J gene end by 7 bases; junction bases not matched to a gene: 7. The germline gives CDR1 SGHTA, CDR2 FQGNSA. The CDR3 extends over 16 amino acids. The DNA of the CDR3 is TGTGCCAGCAGCCCAGGACAGGGGGCGAGAAATTCACCCCTCCACTTT. Translating it yields CASSPGQGARNSPLHF.

The gene calls are TRBV28 and TRBJ2-2; D gene unclear. CDR1 is MDHEN, CDR2 SYDVKM, per germline. The V end lost 3 bases, the J end lost 6 bases, and 8 bases lay between the germline ends. CDR3 length equals 13 residues. The CDR3 sequence: CASSLSTPGELFF. In DNA, the CDR3 is TGTGCCAGCAGTTTGTCGACACCCGGGGAGCTGTTTTTT. Filled out from reference TRBV28 and TRBJ2-2, the complete variable domain reads DVKVTQSSRYLVKRTGEKVFLECVQDMDHENMFWYRQDPGLGLRLIYFSYDVKMKEKGDIPEGYSVSREKKERFSLILESASTNQTSMYLCASSLSTPGELFFGEGSRLTVL.

The chain links TRBV30 to TRBJ1-2, with D possibly matching TRBD1 (5 bases). Trimming took 1 base from V and 4 from J, leaving 7 bases between them. The germline V gene has CDR1 GTSNPN and CDR2 SVGIG (reference sequence). The CDR3 has 12 residues. The CDR3 here is CAWSATGYGYTF. CDR3 DNA sequence: TGTGCCTGGAGTGCTACAGGCTATGGCTACACCTTC. Supplemented by reference TRBV30 and TRBJ1-2, the full variable domain reads SQTIHQWPATLVQPVGSPLSLECTVEGTSNPNLYWYRQAAGRGLQLLFYSVGIGQISSEVPQNLSASRPQDRQFILSSKKLLLSDSGFYLCAWSATGYGYTFGSGTRLTVV.

V usage is TRBV7-2 and J usage is TRBJ2-6, with D possibly matching TRBD1 (6 bases). Germline lookup yields CDR1 SGHTA and CDR2 FQGNSA. V was clipped by 1 base and J by 1 base, with 14 bases between them. This CDR3 spans 18 amino acids. In nucleotides, the CDR3 is TGTGCCAGCAGCTTAGTAGCAGGGGCACCATCTGGGGCCAACGTCCTGACTTTC. Amino acid sequence: CASSLVAGAPSGANVLTF.

The chain has TRBV7-2 and TRBJ2-5; no clear D gene. CDR3 length equals 16 residues. V was pared by 0 bases and J by 2 bases, with 13 bases between. CDR1 and CDR2 from the germline V gene are SGHTA and FQGNSA. The CDR3 sequence: CASSLAFVRKQETQYF. CDR3 coding DNA: TGTGCCAGCAGCTTAGCGTTTGTCAGGAAACAAGAGACCCAGTACTTC.

This clone is a singleton in its sample. The V gene is TRBV5-1, the J gene TRBJ1-2; D remains ambiguous. CDR3 length: 14 amino acids. V lost 4 bases and J 7 bases, leaving 17 bases between the germline ends. Germline lookup yields CDR1 SGHRS and CDR2 YFSETQ. CDR3 amino acids: CASSLGSGSGGYTF. The DNA for the CDR3 is TGCGCCAGCAGCCTAGGGAGTGGGTCCGGTGGCTACACCTTC.

The chain is built from TRBV7-8 and TRBJ1-2; 7 nucleotides align to TRBD1. From germline, CDR1 is SGHVS and CDR2 FQNEAQ. The CDR3 runs to 13 residues. Trimming at V came to 4 bases and at J to 6 bases, leaving 5 bases not matched to a gene. The CDR3 region has the DNA TGTGCCAGCAGCTCTCGGACAGGCAATGGCTACACCTTC. Translated: CASSSRTGNGYTF.

Only a few counts were recorded for this clone. This chain links TRBV5-6 with TRBJ2-7, with TRBD1 matching 9 bases. Germline V CDR1 and CDR2: SGHDT, YYEEEE. V trimming: 0 bases; J trimming: 5 bases; junction bases outside the gene matches: 6. The CDR3 is made up of 15 amino acids. The CDR3 bases are TGTGCCAGCAGCTTGGAGGAACAGGGGGCGGACGAGCAGTACGTC. Translating it yields CASSLEEQGADEQYV.